This passage covers 22 T cell receptor beta chains from one sample sequenced in a study of T cell responses to AZD1222 COVID-19 vaccine. The data were produced by immunoSEQ multiplex PCR, yet TCRdb's version contains in-frame clones alone and is incomplete. The sample comprises 120,000 or so clones, about 94% of which are singletons, and 2.9% rests with the top ten. Sequenced here: peripheral blood, sampled 28 days after the second AZD1222 dose. These receptors were collected from an adult who received the AZD1222 COVID-19 vaccine.

The V call is TRBV11-3, the J call TRBJ2-3, with D possibly being TRBD1 (5 bases). CDR1 is SGHNT and CDR2 is YENEEA in the germline V gene. The V and J ends lost 5 bases and 7 bases respectively, with 10 bases between them. The CDR3 is made up of 12 amino acids. As DNA, the CDR3 is TGTGCCAGCAGCCAGGGATCATATACGCAGTATTTT. This codes for CASSQGSYTQYF.

V is TRBV7-9 and J is TRBJ2-1, with 10 positions matching TRBD2. V shed 3 bases, J shed 8 bases, and the junction held 13 bases outside the gene matches. From germline, CDR1 is SEHNR and CDR2 FQNEAQ (reference sequence). This CDR3 is built from 17 residues. CDR3 nucleotides: TGTGCCAGCAGCTTGGGTATAGAGCGGGGGGGCAGCGATGAGCAGTTCTTC. It yields the protein CASSLGIERGGSDEQFF. Combining the CDR3 with reference TRBV7-9 and TRBJ2-1 gives the whole variable domain DTGVSQNPRHKITKRGQNVTFRCDPISEHNRLYWYRQTLGQGPEFLTYFQNEAQLEKSRLLSDRFSAERPKGSFSTLEIQRTEQGDSAMYLCASSLGIERGGSDEQFFGPGTRLTVL.

The chain joins TRBV21-1 to TRBJ1-4; the D call of TRBD1 is as the table states it, not checked on the DNA. TRBV21-1 corresponds to a pseudogene. The CDR3 runs to 17 residues. CDR3 residues: CASSPGGGGIKDEKLFF. The DNA of the CDR3 is TGTGCCAGCAGCCCAGGGGGTGGCGGTATAAAGGATGAAAAACTGTTTTTT.

This clone was detected a few times. V usage is TRBV20-1 and J usage is TRBJ1-5; a possible D gene is TRBD1 (5 bases). The CDR3 sequence is 14 residues long. Trimming removed 3 bases from V and 2 bases from J, with 11 bases in between. Germline V lookup: CDR1 DFQATT, CDR2 SNEGSKA (reference sequence). The CDR3 bases are TGCAGTGCTAGTGGGGGAAGGGGCAATCAGCCCCAGCATTTT. The encoded protein is CSASGGRGNQPQHF.

The rearrangement uses TRBV7-9 and TRBJ2-7, with a possible D match to TRBD2 (5 bases). This CDR3 region has 15 residues. Germline CDR1 is SEHNR and CDR2 is FQNEAQ (reference sequence). V dropped 5 bases and J dropped 1 base, with 15 bases sitting between them. The CDR3 is CASSVGEGWSYEQYF. Here the CDR3 DNA reads TGTGCCAGCAGCGTGGGAGAAGGTTGGTCCTACGAGCAGTACTTC.

This chain uses TRBV5-1 with TRBJ2-5, with TRBD2 matching 9 bases. This CDR3 has 14 amino acids. Germline CDR1 reads SGHRS; CDR2 reads YFSETQ. Trimming removed 4 bases from V and 5 bases from J; junction bases left unmatched: 6. CDR3 nucleotide sequence: TGCGCCAGCAGCGGCGGGAGGGCCGGGGAGACCCAGTACTTC. Its protein product is CASSGGRAGETQYF.

The J gene is TRBJ1-2, the V gene TRBV5-1; 7 bases match TRBD1. Germline loops: CDR1 SGHRS, CDR2 YFSETQ. The CDR3 consists of 14 residues. The V and J ends lost 2 bases and 3 bases, in that order; junction bases with no gene match: 4. The CDR3 bases are TGCGCCAGCAGCTTCTTCGGGACAGACTATGGCTACACCTTC. It specifies CASSFFGTDYGYTF.

The chain carries TRBV13 and TRBJ2-6; D is possibly TRBD1 or TRBD2 (5 bases each). V lost 5 bases to trimming and J lost 0 bases, with 11 bases between them. The CDR3 length is 16 residues. CDR1 is PRHDT and CDR2 is FYEKMQ in the germline V gene (reference sequence). The CDR3 reads CASSPLGRSGANVLTF. The DNA for the CDR3 is TGTGCCAGCAGCCCACTGGGACGCTCTGGGGCCAACGTCCTGACTTTC. Using reference TRBV13 and TRBJ2-6 for the parts outside the CDR3, the full variable domain is AAGVIQSPRHLIKEKRETATLKCYPIPRHDTVYWYQQGPGQDPQFLISFYEKMQSDKGSIPDRFSAQQFSDYHSELNMSSLELGDSALYFCASSPLGRSGANVLTFGAGSRLTVL.

The chain joins TRBV5-5 to TRBJ1-1, with TRBD1 matching 9 bases. The CDR3 sequence is 14 residues long. Germline V gives CDR1 SGHKS, CDR2 YYEKEE (reference sequence). The V segment lost 0 bases and the J segment 5 bases; nucleotides outside the gene matches: 2. Here the CDR3 DNA reads TGTGCCAGCAGCTTGGCCGGGACAGGGACTGAAGCTTTCTTT. Translated: CASSLAGTGTEAFF.

V gene TRBV14 combines with J gene TRBJ1-1; TRBD1 aligns across 7 bases. J was trimmed by 1 base and V by 1 base; bases with no gene match: 3. Germline V lookup: CDR1 SGHDN, CDR2 FVKESK. The CDR3 is 15 amino acids. The chain's CDR3 is CASSQAQGWNTEAFF. CDR3 coding DNA: TGTGCCAGCAGCCAAGCACAGGGGTGGAACACTGAAGCTTTCTTT.

V is TRBV9 and J is TRBJ1-3, with unresolved D. From germline, CDR1 is SGDLS and CDR2 YYNGEE. Trimming took off 3 bases at V and 6 bases at J, with 13 bases between the two ends. This CDR3 has 14 amino acids. The CDR3 protein is CASSGTEGVNTIYF. The CDR3 DNA is TGTGCCAGCAGCGGGACGGAGGGTGTAAACACCATATATTTT. The variable domain in full, with the rest retrieved from reference TRBV9 and TRBJ1-3, is DSGVTQTPKHLITATGQRVTLRCSPRSGDLSVYWYQQSLDQGLQFLIQYYNGEERAKGNILERFSAQQFPDLHSELNLSSLELGDSALYFCASSGTEGVNTIYFGEGSWLTVV.

J is TRBJ1-1 and V is TRBV19; D remains ambiguous. The CDR3 is made up of 18 amino acids. Germline V gene sequence: CDR1 LNHDA, CDR2 SQIVND (reference sequence). Trimming shortened V by 0 bases and J by 2 bases, and 19 bases separated the two germline ends. The CDR3 coding sequence is TGTGCCAGTAGTATAGACAGGATTAGTGGGTTGGTTAACACTGAAGCTTTCTTT. Protein: CASSIDRISGLVNTEAFF.

Only a few counts were recorded for this clone. This rearrangement joins TRBV9 to TRBJ2-2; D unresolved. Trimming cost V 7 bases and J 3 bases, with 10 bases left between them. CDR1 SGDLS and CDR2 YYNGEE come from the germline V gene. CDR3 length: 13 residues. DNA for the CDR3: TGTGCCAGCTGGGATAGGGACACCGGGGAGCTGTTTTTT. Residues: CASWDRDTGELFF.

CDR3: CASSLAVSQGQNQPQHF. DNA of the CDR3: TGTGCCAGCAGCTTGGCGGTGTCGCAGGGCCAGAATCAGCCCCAGCATTTT. The rearrangement uses TRBV5-5 and TRBJ1-5, with a possible D match to TRBD1 (5 bases). V was shortened by 0 bases and J by 4 bases, with 17 bases between the two germline ends. This CDR3 contains 17 residues. Per the germline V gene, CDR1 is SGHKS and CDR2 is YYEKEE (reference sequence).

This rearrangement joins TRBV19 to TRBJ2-7; D unresolved. Looked up from germline, CDR1 is LNHDA and CDR2 is SQIVND (reference sequence). The CDR3 is 13 amino acids. Trimming took off 10 bases at V and 4 bases at J, with 17 bases between the two ends. CDR3 loop: CATTINEAYEQYF. Here the CDR3 DNA reads TGTGCCACCACGATTAATGAGGCTTACGAGCAGTACTTC.

The chain uses TRBV5-5 and TRBJ1-5; D ambiguous. Trimming took off 2 bases at V and 4 bases at J, with 7 bases between the two ends. Germline V lookup: CDR1 SGHKS, CDR2 YYEKEE (reference sequence). The CDR3 consists of 13 residues. The CDR3 reads CASSFQLNQPQHF. CDR3 DNA: TGTGCCAGCAGCTTTCAATTAAATCAGCCCCAGCATTTT.

The chain combines TRBV10-3 with TRBJ2-7, with 7 nucleotides matching TRBD1. The V segment lost 6 bases and the J segment 0 bases; nucleotides outside the gene matches: 5. CDR3 length: 14 residues. The germline gives CDR1 ENHRY, CDR2 SYGVKD. CDR3 DNA: TGTGCCATCAGCGGACAGGTGAGCTCCTACGAGCAGTACTTC. Translating gives CAISGQVSSYEQYF.

This chain joins TRBV27 and TRBJ1-6; 8 positions match TRBD1. Germline V gives CDR1 MNHEY, CDR2 SMNVEV (reference sequence). Germline trimming cut 5 bases from V and 5 bases from J; bases unmatched to any gene: 2. The CDR3 extends over 14 amino acids. CDR3 amino acids: CASSTGGNNSPLHF. CDR3 in DNA: TGTGCCAGCAGTACAGGGGGTAATAATTCACCCCTCCACTTT.

The V gene is TRBV11-2, the J gene TRBJ2-1; TRBD2 matches 8 bases. This CDR3 has 16 residues. Germline CDR1 SGHAT, CDR2 FQNNGV. V lost 1 base, J lost 9 bases, and 11 bases stayed unmatched. The chain's CDR3 is CASSLGVGGGRREQFF. The CDR3 bases are TGTGCCAGCAGCTTAGGAGTAGGCGGGGGGAGGCGTGAGCAGTTCTTC. The complete variable domain, with remaining parts taken from reference TRBV11-2 and TRBJ2-1, reads EAGVAQSPRYKIIEKRQSVAFWCNPISGHATLYWYQQILGQGPKLLIQFQNNGVVDDSQLPKDRFSAERLKGVDSTLKIQPAKLEDSAVYLCASSLGVGGGRREQFFGPGTRLTVL.

This chain connects TRBV19 to TRBJ1-2; TRBD1 is a possible D gene (6 bases). This CDR3 is 16 amino acids long. The germline CDR1 and CDR2 sequences are LNHDA and SQIVND (reference sequence). V was pared by 1 base and J by 4 bases, with 16 bases between. Written as DNA, the CDR3 is TGTGCCAGTAGTATAGGAAGGGGGGACTTGAGCTATGGCTACACCTTC. This translates into CASSIGRGDLSYGYTF. Based on the CDR3 plus reference TRBV19 and TRBJ1-2, the full variable domain is DGGITQSPKYLFRKEGQNVTLSCEQNLNHDAMYWYRQDPGQGLRLIYYSQIVNDFQKGDIAEGYSVSREKKESFPLTVTSAQKNPTAFYLCASSIGRGDLSYGYTFGSGTRLTVV.

The CDR3 nucleotides read TGTGCCAGCCTCAGGGCTAGCACAGATACGCAGTATTTT. It is translated as CASLRASTDTQYF. The chain combines TRBV7-9 with TRBJ2-3; maybe TRBD1 (5 bases). Trimming cost V 8 bases and J 0 bases, with 9 bases left between them. The CDR3 extends over 13 amino acids. The germline CDR1 and CDR2 sequences are SEHNR and FQNEAQ (reference sequence). Looking up the rest from reference TRBV7-9 and TRBJ2-3 gives the full variable domain: DTGVSQNPRHKITKRGQNVTFRCDPISEHNRLYWYRQTLGQGPEFLTYFQNEAQLEKSRLLSDRFSAERPKGSFSTLEIQRTEQGDSAMYLCASLRASTDTQYFGPGTRLTVL.

The count of this clone is one. The gene calls are TRBV7-6 and TRBJ2-2; D ambiguous. In germline, CDR1 is SGHVS, CDR2 FNYEAQ. The CDR3 covers 15 residues. V was trimmed by 2 bases and J by 4 bases, leaving 11 bases between them. The CDR3 is CASSLSGSPTGELFF. Here the CDR3 DNA reads TGTGCCAGCAGCTTATCGGGCTCACCCACCGGGGAGCTGTTTTTT.